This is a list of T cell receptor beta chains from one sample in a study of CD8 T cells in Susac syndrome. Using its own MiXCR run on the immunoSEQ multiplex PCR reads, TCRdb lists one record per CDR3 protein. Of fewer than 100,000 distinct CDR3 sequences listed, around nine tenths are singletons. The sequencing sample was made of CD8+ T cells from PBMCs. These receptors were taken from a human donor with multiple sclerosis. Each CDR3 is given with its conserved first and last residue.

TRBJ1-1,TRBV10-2,CASRADAGGTEAFF
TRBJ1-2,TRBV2,CAILATGVYGYTF
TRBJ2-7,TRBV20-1,CSARGAYSYEQYF
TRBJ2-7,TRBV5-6,CASSLGGSPYEQYF
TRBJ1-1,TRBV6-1,CASSWTGLGNTEAFF
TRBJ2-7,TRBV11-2,CASRYRAGAEQYF
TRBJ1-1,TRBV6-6,CASSYRGGNTEAFF
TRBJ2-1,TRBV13,CASSLYGSSSYNEQFF
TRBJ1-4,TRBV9,CASSGGRGSTNEKLFF
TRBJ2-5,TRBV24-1,CATSDERGRDGLVETQYF
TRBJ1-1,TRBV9,CASSVGGSSGTEAFF
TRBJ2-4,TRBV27,CASGLAKNIQYF
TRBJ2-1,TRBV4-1,CASHGGSNNEQFF
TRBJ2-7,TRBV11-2,CASSRGQGGEQYF
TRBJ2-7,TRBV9,CASSGEETGPRYEQYF
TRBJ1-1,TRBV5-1,CASSLGAGMNTEAFF
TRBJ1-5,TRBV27,CASSWELGQPQHF
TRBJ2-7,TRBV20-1,CSARGGTRASGNYEQYF
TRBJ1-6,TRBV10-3,CAISEPGQGTGSPLHF
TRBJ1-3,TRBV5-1,CASSRDRTSSGNTIYF
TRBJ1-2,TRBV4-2,CASSQSTYYGYTF
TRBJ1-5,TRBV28,CASSLRQTSNQPQHF
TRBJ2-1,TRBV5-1,CASSLEKAGPEQFF
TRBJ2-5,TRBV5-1,CASSGRETQYF
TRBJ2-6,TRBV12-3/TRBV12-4,CASRDRGLTGANVLTF
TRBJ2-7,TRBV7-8,CASSSGTTLSYEQYF
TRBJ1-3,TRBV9,CASSEQGVSGNTIYF
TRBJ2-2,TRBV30,CAWSYGPNTGELFF
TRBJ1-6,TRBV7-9,CASRPDSLVNSPLHF
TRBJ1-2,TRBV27,CASSPGQGYENYGYTF
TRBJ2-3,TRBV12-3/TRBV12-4,CASSWPGEGTDTQYF
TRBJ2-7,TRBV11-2,CASSSSGEQYF
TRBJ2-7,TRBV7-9,CASTGLAGTYEQYF
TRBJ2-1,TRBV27,CASSLPRYNEQFF
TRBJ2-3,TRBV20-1,CSARDRQTGVSDTQYF
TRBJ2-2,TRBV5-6,CASSFAPPNRDGELFF
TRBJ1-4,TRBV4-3,CASSQARATNEKLFF
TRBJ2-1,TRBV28,CASSLEGTDEQFF
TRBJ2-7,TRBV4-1,CASSQPTSGYEQYF
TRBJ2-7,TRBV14,CASSQEWSYEQYF
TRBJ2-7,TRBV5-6,CASSLSAWGSYEQYF